This TCR beta chain was found in a study of blood T cell repertoires in COVID-19. For the study at large: Samples taken during acute and convalescent COVID-19 were collected in the United States, Italy and Spain.

The V gene's germline CDR1 is SGHTA and CDR2 FQGNSA. V was trimmed by 3 bases and J by 1 base, leaving 10 bases between them. The CDR3 has 15 residues. Original analysis: Amplification of reference gene primers was used by the study to estimate nucleated cell counts. The data were produced by immunoSEQ multiplex PCR, yet TCRdb's version contains in-frame clones alone and is incomplete. V, J and clone size derive from that table, while D and trimming were established from the DNA sequence. The top ten hold 3.7% of the sample, which has 150,000 to 170,000 clones, around 74% seen once. Sequenced: peripheral blood. The chain carries TRBV7-2 and TRBJ1-5, with D possibly TRBD1 on 5 matching bases. This TCR was sampled from a woman older than 75 with acute or convalescent COVID-19. The CDR3 region is CASSFMGLSNQPQHF. The CDR3 DNA follows: TGTGCCAGCAGCTTTATGGGGCTGAGCAATCAGCCCCAGCATTTT.